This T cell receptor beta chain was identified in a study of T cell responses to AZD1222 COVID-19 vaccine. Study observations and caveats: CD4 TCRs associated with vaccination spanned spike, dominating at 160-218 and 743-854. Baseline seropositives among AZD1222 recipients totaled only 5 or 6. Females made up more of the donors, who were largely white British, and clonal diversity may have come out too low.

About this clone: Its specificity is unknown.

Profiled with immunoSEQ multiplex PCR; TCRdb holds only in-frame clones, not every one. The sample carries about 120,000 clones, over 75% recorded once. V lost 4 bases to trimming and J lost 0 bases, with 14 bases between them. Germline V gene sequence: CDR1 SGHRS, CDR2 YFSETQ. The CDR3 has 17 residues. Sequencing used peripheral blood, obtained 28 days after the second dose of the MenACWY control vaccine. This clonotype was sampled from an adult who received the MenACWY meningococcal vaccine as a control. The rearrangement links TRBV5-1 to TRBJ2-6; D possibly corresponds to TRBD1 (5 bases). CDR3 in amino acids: CASSADIRNSGANVLTF. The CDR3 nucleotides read TGCGCCAGCAGCGCGGACATTAGGAACTCTGGGGCCAACGTCCTGACTTTC.